This TCR beta chain is from a study of T cell responses to AZD1222 COVID-19 vaccine. Findings of the study overall: White British donors predominated, females outnumbered males, and clonal diversity was possibly underestimated. At baseline, just five or six AZD1222 recipients tested seropositive.

Germline V gives CDR1 GTSNPN, CDR2 SVGIG (reference sequence). The V and J ends lost 8 bases and 6 bases respectively, with 10 bases between them. The CDR3 length is 10 residues. This table comes from immunoSEQ multiplex PCR, and its TCRdb copy is limited to in-frame clones, with some not included. Among 80,000 to 85,000 clones listed, less than 95% were seen once. Worth noting for this clone: The antigen remains unidentified.

The chain employs TRBV30 and TRBJ1-2, with TRBD1 as a possible D gene (5 bases). The TCR comes from an adult who received the AZD1222 COVID-19 vaccine. Specimen: peripheral blood, collected 28 days after the second AZD1222 dose. CDR3 residues: CAGGRDGYTF. Written as DNA, the CDR3 is TGTGCCGGGGGGAGGGATGGCTACACCTTC.